This T cell receptor (beta chain) was retrieved from a study of T cell responses to AZD1222 COVID-19 vaccine. Study observations and caveats: Samples come after the peak T cell response, not at day 14.

As regards this clone: Its cognate antigen is unknown.

Germline values: CDR1 LGHNA, CDR2 YNFKEQ. V dropped 3 bases and J dropped 2; count of bases not matched to a gene: 12. The CDR3 totals 17 residues. Repertoires were generated with immunoSEQ multiplex PCR, while TCRdb's copy carries only in-frame clones and drops some. The sample lists some 100,000 clones, about 87% seen once, with about 3.3% in the top ten. The sample here was peripheral blood, taken on day 0 of AZD1222 vaccination. This TCR was recovered from an adult in good health. The rearrangement joins TRBV4-2 to TRBJ2-5; 7 nucleotides line up with TRBD1. The CDR3 DNA reads TGTGCCAGCAGCCAGGCTTTCGGACAGGAATCACAAGAGACCCAGTACTTC. It specifies CASSQAFGQESQETQYF.